This TCR beta chain was sequenced during a study of Ad26.COV2.S vaccination and SARS-CoV-2 variants. General study points: CD8+ and CD4+ T cells specific for spike reportedly responded with substantial breadth after vaccination.

Treatment meaning: 19 received Ad26.COV2.S at low or high dose, single or two shots; 5 received placebo; per-sample allocation not given. Sampling happened 63 days after the first vaccine or placebo injection. The donor's status was that of an adult aged 18-55 years in Boston. The vaccine antigen was prefusion-stabilized Wuhan SARS-CoV-2 spike. Libraries were prepared by immunoSEQ multiplex PCR; TCRdb keeps only in-frame clonotypes and omits some of them. The sample has some 460,000 clones, about nine tenths seen once; the top ten hold around 1.8%. As concerns this clone: What it binds is not known.

The V end was cut by 2 bases, the J end by 7 bases, with 9 bases between. Germline V CDR1 and CDR2: DFQATT, SNEGSKA (reference sequence). This CDR3 is built from 11 residues. The source was peripheral blood, collected in a trial of Ad26.COV2.S vaccine versus placebo. The rearrangement links TRBV20-1 to TRBJ2-7; TRBD1 or TRBD2 may be the D gene (5 bases each). The TCR sequence derives from a person between 18 and 65 years old who received the Ad26.COV2.S COVID-19 vaccine or a placebo. CDR3 in amino acids: CSARMGEEQYF. CDR3 DNA: TGCAGTGCTAGAATGGGGGAGGAGCAGTACTTC.